Listed here is a single T cell receptor (beta chain). This sample was included in a study of blood T cell repertoires in COVID-19. This CDR3 spans 12 amino acids. With 4 bases removed from V and 5 bases from J, the gap between germline ends came to 6 bases. Sequencing was performed with immunoSEQ multiplex PCR; in TCRdb, only in-frame clones are kept and a portion is missing. The sample lists about 230,000 clones, approximately 82% occurring once. This sequence joins TRBV12-3 or TRBV12-4 and TRBJ1-5, with no clear D. The sequence was obtained from a woman in her 70s with active or convalescent COVID-19. Material: peripheral blood. The CDR3: CASSSNYQPQHF. The CDR3 region has the DNA TGTGCCAGCAGTTCGAACTATCAGCCCCAGCATTTT.